Sequencing of this T cell receptor beta chain was carried out in a study of CD8 T cells in ankylosing spondylitis. This clonotype was seen more than once but under ten times. The authors made TCR beta libraries by quantitative 5'-RACE with molecular barcodes. MiXCR, applied by TCRdb to the 5' RACE reads, yields one record per CDR3 protein. The repertoire consists of roughly 40,000 distinct CDR3 sequences, with about 15% occurring once and the leading ten covering 35% to 50%. The germline CDR1 and CDR2 sequences are SGHTA and FQGNSA. The length of the CDR3 is 12 residues. Deletions cut 5 bases from V and 2 bases from J, with 5 bases between.

The chain couples TRBV7-2 to TRBJ2-3, with D unresolved. Sequenced: blood. The TCR comes from a male donor with ankylosing spondylitis or in good health (not recorded which). CDR3 residues: CASSRDTDTQYF. CDR3 bases: TGTGCCAGCAGCAGAGACACAGATACGCAGTATTTT. The full variable domain, rest sourced from reference TRBV7-2 and TRBJ2-3, is GAGVSQSPSNKVTEKGKDVELRCDPISGHTALYWYRQSLGQGLEFLIYFQGNSAPDKSGLPSDRFSAERTGGSVSTLTIQRTQQEDSAVYLCASSRDTDTQYFGPGTRLTVL.